One TCR beta chain is described in this entry. Its antigen is currently unknown. These data originate in a study of cytomegalovirus exposure and HLA in healthy donors. Findings and caveats of the study: Associated with HLA alleles at 0.05 false discovery rate in a later analysis were approximately 17,000 TCR beta sequences.

A multiplex PCR was run with 60 Vbeta primers and 13 Jbeta primers. Method: immunoSEQ multiplex PCR; TCRdb's copy keeps in-frame clones and lacks some. The sample has 100,000 to 150,000 clones; over 75% are singletons. Per the germline V gene, CDR1 is MNHEY and CDR2 is SMNVEV (reference sequence). The V and J ends lost 0 bases and 6 bases, in that order; junction bases with no gene match: 2. The CDR3 has 16 residues. This TCR derives from a boy aged 5 to 17 in good health and CMV-seronegative. V usage is TRBV27 and J usage is TRBJ2-2; 12 nucleotides match TRBD2. The sequencing input was PBMCs. The CDR3 loop reads CASSLSPSGGAGELFF. For the CDR3, the DNA is TGTGCCAGCAGTTTATCGCCTAGCGGGGGGGCCGGGGAGCTGTTTTTT.